Listed here is a single T cell receptor (beta chain). The antigen remains unidentified. Produced via immunoSEQ multiplex PCR; TCRdb's table is partial and in-frame only. Of over 60,000 clones detected, 75% to 90% appear once; the ten largest clones hold just over 2%. These data belong to a study of OX40 agonist ivuxolimab in advanced cancers. Germline V gene data show CDR1 as MDHEN and CDR2 as SYDVKM. CDR3 size: 13 residues. Germline trimming cut 10 bases from V and 0 bases from J; bases unmatched to any gene: 5. Findings and limits, study-wide: The authors did not determine the antigen specificity of the expanded peripheral T cells.

V and J are TRBV28 and TRBJ1-2; TRBD1 matches 7 bases. Sequencing was performed on CD4+ or CD8+ T cells sorted from blood, taken in a trial of the OX40 agonist ivuxolimab. The TCR was taken from an adult with an advanced solid tumor such as melanoma, head and neck, liver or kidney cancer. CDR3 DNA sequence: TGTGCCACAGACAGGGCAGCTAACTATGGCTACACCTTC. It codes for CATDRAANYGYTF.